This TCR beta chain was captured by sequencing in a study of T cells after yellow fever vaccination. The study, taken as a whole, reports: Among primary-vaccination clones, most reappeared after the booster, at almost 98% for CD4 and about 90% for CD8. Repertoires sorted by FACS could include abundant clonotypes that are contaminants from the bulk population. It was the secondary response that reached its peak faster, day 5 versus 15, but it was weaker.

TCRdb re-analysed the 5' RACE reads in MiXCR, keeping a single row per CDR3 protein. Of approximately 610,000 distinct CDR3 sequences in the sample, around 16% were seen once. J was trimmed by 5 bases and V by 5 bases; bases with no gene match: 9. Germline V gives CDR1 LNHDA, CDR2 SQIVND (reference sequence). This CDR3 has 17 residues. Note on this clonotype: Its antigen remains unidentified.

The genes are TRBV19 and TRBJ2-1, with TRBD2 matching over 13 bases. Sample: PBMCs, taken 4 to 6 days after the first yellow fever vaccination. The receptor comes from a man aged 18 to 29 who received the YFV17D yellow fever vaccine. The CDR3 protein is CASSVRLAGGSHNEQFF. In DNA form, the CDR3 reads TGTGCCAGTAGTGTACGACTAGCGGGGGGTTCCCACAATGAGCAGTTCTTC.